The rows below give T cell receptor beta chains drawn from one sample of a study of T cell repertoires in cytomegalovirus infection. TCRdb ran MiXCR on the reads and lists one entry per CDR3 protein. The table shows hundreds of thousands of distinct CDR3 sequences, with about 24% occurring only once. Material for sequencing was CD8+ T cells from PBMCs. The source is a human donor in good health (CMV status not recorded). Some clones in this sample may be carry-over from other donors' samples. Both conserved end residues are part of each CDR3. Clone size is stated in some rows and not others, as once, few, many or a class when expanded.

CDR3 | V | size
CASSADPPDTQYF | TRBV7-6 | many
CASSQDLRGWNAGELFF | TRBV14 | few
CASGPSGSGANVLTF | TRBV19 | NA
CASSFHGLGPDTQYF | TRBV5-4 | many
CSARLQGSYGYTF | TRBV20-1 | few
CSARVPDGGAAGELFF | TRBV20-1 | NA
CVSLGGVYNEQFF | TRBV28 | NA
CASSYSDREETQYF | TRBV6-6 | NA
CASSLGGPYEQYF | TRBV12-3/TRBV12-4 | many
CASSMWALTDPSGANVLTF | TRBV7-2 | many
CASSQDAPWDSYNEQFF | TRBV14 | NA
CASSPQGQALGEKLFF | TRBV7-6 | NA
CATSRVGARVGYTF | TRBV15 | few
CSFGLATEAFF | TRBV29-1 | NA
CASVQRGRKADTQYF | TRBV7-9 | NA
CASSELGNTEAFF | TRBV25-1 | few
CASSSLAEPTGELFF | TRBV27 | few
CSACPSGETQYF | TRBV20-1 | NA
CASGYRGGDGNEQFF | TRBV9 | NA
CASSLSLDYNEQFF | TRBV27 | NA
CASSTPASGGVSSYNEQFF | TRBV28 | NA
CASSYSVGLAGGPADTQYF | TRBV6-6 | many
CASSYGAGATEELFF | TRBV6-5 | once
CASSFQGDSRTYEQYF | TRBV7-6 | NA
CASQNLRDRGEETQYF | TRBV28 | few
CASSLASGGYEQFF | TRBV11-3 | few
CASSFSDGQNEKLFF | TRBV7-9 | NA
CASSYSSPRLAGERNEQFF | TRBV6-6 | NA
CASSYRTGSSGNTIYF | TRBV6-5 | NA
CSAIGQDRYYNEQFF | TRBV29-1 | few
CASSPVTDTDTQYF | TRBV14 | few
CASPGPYNYGYTF | TRBV2 | few
CSAKTSGPMNTEAFF | TRBV20-1 | NA
CASSPRQGFF | TRBV25-1 | few
CSARSKAWFNSPLHF | TRBV20-1 | NA
CASSPRGGEDQETQYF | TRBV12-3/TRBV12-4 | NA
CASSFSSAGRNEQFF | TRBV7-9 | many
CASSFSPPINEQFF | TRBV5-4 | few
CASSFPGNSPLHF | TRBV28 | NA
CSARGHPGRAYEQYF | TRBV20-1 | NA
CASSQVADSSYNEQFF | TRBV4-1 | many
CASSSDRAGHQPQHF | TRBV7-8 | NA
CASKDWALYNSPLHF | TRBV6-1 | many
CAISEPGSDRTYGYTF | TRBV10-3 | NA
CASSFQRGGSTDTQYF | TRBV7-2 | NA
CAISESGTGVDEQYF | TRBV10-3 | NA
CSAPTEYSNQPQHF | TRBV20-1 | few
CSVETGTGVLQETQYF | TRBV29-1 | NA
CASSIDTLAGQDNEKLFF | TRBV19 | NA
CRAADRVAEAFF | TRBV20-1 | NA
CASSRRGQIDTEAFF | TRBV7-8 | many
CASSASSGDSDEQFF | TRBV25-1 | NA